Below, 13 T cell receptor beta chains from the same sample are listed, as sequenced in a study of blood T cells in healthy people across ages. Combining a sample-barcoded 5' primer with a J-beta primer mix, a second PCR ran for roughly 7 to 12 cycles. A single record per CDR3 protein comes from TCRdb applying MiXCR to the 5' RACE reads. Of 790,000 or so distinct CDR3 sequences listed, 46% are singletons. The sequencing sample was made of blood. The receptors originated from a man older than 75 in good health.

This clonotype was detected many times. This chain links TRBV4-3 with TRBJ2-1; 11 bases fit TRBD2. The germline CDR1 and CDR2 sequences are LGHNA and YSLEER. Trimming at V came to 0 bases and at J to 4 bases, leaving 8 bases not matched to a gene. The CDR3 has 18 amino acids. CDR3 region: CASSQDLGGTSGYNEQFF. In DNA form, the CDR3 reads TGCGCCAGCAGCCAAGATTTAGGGGGGACTAGCGGATACAATGAGCAGTTCTTC.

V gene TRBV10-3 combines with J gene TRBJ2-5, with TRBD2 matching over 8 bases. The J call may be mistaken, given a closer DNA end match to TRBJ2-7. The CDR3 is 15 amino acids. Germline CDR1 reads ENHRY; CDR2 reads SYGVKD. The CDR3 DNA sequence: TGTGCCATCAGTGGAGGAGTTAGCGGGAACTACGAGCAGTACTTC. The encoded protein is CAISGGVSGNYEQYF.

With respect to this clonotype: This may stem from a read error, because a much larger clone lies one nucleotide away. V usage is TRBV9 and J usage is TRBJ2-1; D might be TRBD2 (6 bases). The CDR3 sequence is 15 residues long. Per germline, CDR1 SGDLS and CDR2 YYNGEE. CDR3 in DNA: TGTGCCAGCTGCGTAGAGTGGGGACTCTACAATGAGCAGTTCTTC. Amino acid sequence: CASCVEWGLYNEQFF. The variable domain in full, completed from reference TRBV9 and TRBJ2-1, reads DSGVTQTPKHLITATGQRVTLRCSPRSGDLSVYWYQQSLDQGLQFLIQYYNGEERAKGNILERFSAQQFPDLHSELNLSSLELGDSALYFCASCVEWGLYNEQFFGPGTRLTVL.

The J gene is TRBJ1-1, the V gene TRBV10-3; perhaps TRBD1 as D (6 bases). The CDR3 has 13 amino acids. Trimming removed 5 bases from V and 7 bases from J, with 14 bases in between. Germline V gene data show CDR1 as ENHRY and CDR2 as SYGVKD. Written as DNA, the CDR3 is TGTGCCATCAGTCCCGGGACACCTCATGAAGCTTTCTTT. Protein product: CAISPGTPHEAFF.

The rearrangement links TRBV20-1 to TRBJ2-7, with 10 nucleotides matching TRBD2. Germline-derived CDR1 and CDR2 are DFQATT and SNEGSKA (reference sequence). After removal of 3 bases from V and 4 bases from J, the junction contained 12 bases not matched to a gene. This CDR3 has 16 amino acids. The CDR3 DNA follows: TGCAGTGCTAGGCCGCGTTCGCTAGCGGGAGTGTACGAGCAGTACTTC. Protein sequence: CSARPRSLAGVYEQYF.

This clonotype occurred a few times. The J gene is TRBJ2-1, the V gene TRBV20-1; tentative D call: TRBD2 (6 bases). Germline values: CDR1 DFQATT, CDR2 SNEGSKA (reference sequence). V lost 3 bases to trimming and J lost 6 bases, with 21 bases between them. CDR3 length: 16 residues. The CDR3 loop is CSASAARPSVFNEQFF. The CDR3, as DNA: TGCAGTGCTAGTGCGGCTAGGCCTAGCGTCTTCAATGAGCAGTTCTTC.

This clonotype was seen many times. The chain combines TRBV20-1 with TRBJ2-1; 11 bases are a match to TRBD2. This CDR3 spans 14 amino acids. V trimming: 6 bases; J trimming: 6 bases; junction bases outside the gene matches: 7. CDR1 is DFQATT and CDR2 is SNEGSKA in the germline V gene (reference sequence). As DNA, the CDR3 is TGCAGTGCCACCGGGACTAGCGGTTTCAATGAGCAGTTCTTC. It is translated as CSATGTSGFNEQFF.

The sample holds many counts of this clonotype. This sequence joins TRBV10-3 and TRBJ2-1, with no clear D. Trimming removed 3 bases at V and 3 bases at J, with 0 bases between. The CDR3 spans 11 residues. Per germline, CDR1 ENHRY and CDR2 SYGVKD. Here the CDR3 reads CAISDYNEQFF. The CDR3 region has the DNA TGTGCCATCAGTGACTACAATGAGCAGTTCTTC.

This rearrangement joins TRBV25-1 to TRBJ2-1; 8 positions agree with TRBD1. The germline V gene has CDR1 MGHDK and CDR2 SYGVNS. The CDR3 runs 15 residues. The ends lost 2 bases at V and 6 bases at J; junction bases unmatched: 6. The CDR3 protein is CASSEATGERNEQFF. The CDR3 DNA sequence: TGTGCCAGCAGTGAAGCGACAGGGGAACGCAATGAGCAGTTCTTC.

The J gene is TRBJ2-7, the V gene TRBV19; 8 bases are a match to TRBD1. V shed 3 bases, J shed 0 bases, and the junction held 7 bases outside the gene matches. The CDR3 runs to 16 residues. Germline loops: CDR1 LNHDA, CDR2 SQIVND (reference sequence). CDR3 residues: CASSISAGGVSYEQYF. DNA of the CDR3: TGTGCCAGTAGTATCTCCGCAGGGGGCGTCTCCTACGAGCAGTACTTC.

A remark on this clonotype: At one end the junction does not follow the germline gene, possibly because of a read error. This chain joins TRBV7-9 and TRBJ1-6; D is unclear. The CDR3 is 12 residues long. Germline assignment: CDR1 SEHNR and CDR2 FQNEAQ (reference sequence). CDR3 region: CASSSRNSPLHF. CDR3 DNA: TGTGCCAGCAGCTCCAGGAATTCGCCCCTCCACTTT.

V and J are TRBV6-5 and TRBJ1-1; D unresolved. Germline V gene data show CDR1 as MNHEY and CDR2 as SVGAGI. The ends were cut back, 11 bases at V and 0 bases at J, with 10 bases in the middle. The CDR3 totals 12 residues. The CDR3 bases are TGTGCCGCCGAAGATTTGAACACTGAAGCTTTCTTT. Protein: CAAEDLNTEAFF.

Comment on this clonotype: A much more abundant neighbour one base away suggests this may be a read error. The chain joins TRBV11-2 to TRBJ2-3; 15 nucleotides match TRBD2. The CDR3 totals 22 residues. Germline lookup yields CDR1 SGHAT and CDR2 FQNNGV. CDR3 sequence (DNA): TGTACCAGCAGCCGATCCCTCCAGGGACTAGCGGGAGGTCCAAAGAGCACAGATACGCAGTATTTT. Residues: CTSSRSLQGLAGGPKSTDTQYF. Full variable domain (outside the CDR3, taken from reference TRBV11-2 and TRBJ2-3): EAGVAQSPRYKIIEKRQSVAFWCNPISGHATLYWYQQILGQGPKLLIQFQNNGVVDDSQLPKDRFSAERLKGVDSTLKIQPAKLEDSAVYLCTSSRSLQGLAGGPKSTDTQYFGPGTRLTVL.